This record looks at one TCR beta chain sequence and its context. Its antigen target is currently unknown. The input lacks base qualities; no much larger clone sits a single base away. For CDR1 and CDR2, the germline V gene lists SNHLY and FYNNEI. There are 15 amino acids in the CDR3, from cysteine to phenylalanine inclusive. Just the 45-base CDR3 DNA is kept, in frame starting at base 1. V sheds 5 bases and J sheds 2 bases, leaving 13 bases between their ends. The immunoSEQ Assay, a bias-controlled multiplex PCR, was used to amplify TCRbeta CDR3 regions from genomic DNA. For the original study's pipeline: Within the assay, amplification of reference gene primers was used to estimate how many nucleated cells each sample contained. Sequence reads were collapsed and filtered to measure the absolute abundance of every unique TCRbeta CDR3 rearrangement. Productive Simpson clonality was computed per sample as the square root of Simpson's diversity index over productive rearrangements. TCRdb re-hosts the immuneACCESS table, in-frame sequences only. Its copies lack some clones; in the studies checked, an unresolved V gene accounts for under half of them, and the cause for the rest is not known. The V and J calls and clone size were taken over from that table, and D and trimming were inferred from the DNA. This sample holds around 200,000 clones; 85% to 90% were observed only once. Of the sample, 2.5% to 3.5% falls within the top ten clones.

Enrolling through a virtual design, the prospective study's participants ranged in age from about 18 to 89 years and lived across roughly 24 United States geographic areas. To assign participants to cohorts, the prospective study relied on clinical history that participants themselves reported in a screening survey and a study questionnaire. In the prospective study, whole blood, serum and a nasopharyngeal or oropharyngeal swab were collected from each participant by mobile phlebotomists. Participants in the prospective study had the option to provide additional blood draws and questionnaires over a roughly two-month period. Prospective study blood samples were shipped either frozen or at room temperature before DNA extraction. This record comes from a study of blood T cell repertoires in COVID-19 (TCRdb year 2020). Regarding the research as a whole: ImmuneRACE Cohort 3 recovered participants were defined by two consecutive negative NP/OP PCR tests, healthcare professional clearance, or symptom resolution. Samples covering the acute and convalescent phases of COVID-19 were provided by collaborators in the United States, Italy and Spain. The material from the prospective study consisted of cDNA or gDNA derived from T cells, B-cell-depleted T cells, or PBMCs. The dataset comprised deeply sampled blood TCRbeta repertoires from subjects exposed to, actively infected with, or recovered from COVID-19. A freely available public database, intended as a resource for researchers studying the immune response to SARS-CoV-2, is where the repertoires were released. The samples were drawn from the first 160 participants of the ongoing ImmuneRACE study and from 1,254 subjects provided by 6 global collaborators. The sample metadata nearly always contained a de-identified subject ID, COVID-19 status, age in years and sex. Where available, HLA class I and class II types were obtained from metadata supplied by the sample provider rather than from assay-based typing. General study outcomes and caveats: How much clinical and demographic metadata was included differed by source and by participant, and the metadata was provided uncurated.

The receptor chain draws on TRBV2 and TRBJ1-5, with a tentative D gene TRBD1 over 6 matching bases. The source of this sequence is a woman in her 50s in a cohort exposed to, infected with or recovered from COVID-19 (not recorded which). The sample taken for sequencing was PBMCs or T cells enriched from blood (not recorded which). This receptor has the CDR3 CASSRRDIGNQPQHF. DNA sequence: TGTGCCAGCAGTCGCCGGGACATCGGCAATCAGCCCCAGCATTTT.